This paragraph covers one T cell receptor (beta chain) sequence. Its antigen is undetermined. The PCR made use of 60 Vbeta and 13 Jbeta primers. TCRdb keeps only in-frame clones here, not all; method: immunoSEQ multiplex PCR. The sample has some 150,000 clones, roughly 65% seen once. This sample stems from a study of cytomegalovirus exposure and HLA in healthy donors. CDR1 SGHDT and CDR2 YYEEEE come from the germline V gene. The CDR3 length is 12 residues. The V and J ends lost 4 bases and 5 bases respectively, with 10 bases between them. General study points: Another analysis was done later, and it associated more than 15,000 TCR beta sequences with HLA alleles at 0.05 false discovery rate.

The TCR originated in a man between 60 and 75 years old in good health and CMV-seronegative. Material for sequencing was PBMCs. This chain connects TRBV5-6 to TRBJ2-7; TRBD1 is a possible D gene (5 bases). CDR3 bases: TGTGCCAGCAGCCCGGTAGGGGACGAGCAGTACTTC. Translated, it gives CASSPVGDEQYF.